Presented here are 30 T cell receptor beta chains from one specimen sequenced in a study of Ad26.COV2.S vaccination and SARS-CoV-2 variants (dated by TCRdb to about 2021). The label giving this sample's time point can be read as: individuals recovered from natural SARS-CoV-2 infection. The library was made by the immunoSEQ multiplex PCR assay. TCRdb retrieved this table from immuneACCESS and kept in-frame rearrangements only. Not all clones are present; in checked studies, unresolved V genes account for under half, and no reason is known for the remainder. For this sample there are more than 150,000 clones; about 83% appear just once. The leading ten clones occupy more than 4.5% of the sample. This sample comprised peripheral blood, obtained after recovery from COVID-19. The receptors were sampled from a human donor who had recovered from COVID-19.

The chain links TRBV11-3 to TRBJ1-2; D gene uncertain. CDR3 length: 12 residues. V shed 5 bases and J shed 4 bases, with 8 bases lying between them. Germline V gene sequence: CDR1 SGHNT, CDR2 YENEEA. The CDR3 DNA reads TGTGCCAGCAGCAACAGCGGCTATGGCTACACCTTC. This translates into CASSNSGYGYTF.

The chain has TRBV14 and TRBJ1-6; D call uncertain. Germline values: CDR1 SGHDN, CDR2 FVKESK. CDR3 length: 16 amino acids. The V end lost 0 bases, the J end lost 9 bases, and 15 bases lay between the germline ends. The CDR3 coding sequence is TGTGCCAGCAGCCAAGATAGGGTCGGTCTTGGTTCACCCCTCCACTTT. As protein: CASSQDRVGLGSPLHF.

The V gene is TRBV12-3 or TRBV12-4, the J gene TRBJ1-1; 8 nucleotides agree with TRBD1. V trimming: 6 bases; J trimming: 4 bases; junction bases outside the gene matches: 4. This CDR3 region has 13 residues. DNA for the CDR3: TGTGCCAGCAGCCCGGACAGGGTCACTGAAGCTTTCTTT. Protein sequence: CASSPDRVTEAFF.

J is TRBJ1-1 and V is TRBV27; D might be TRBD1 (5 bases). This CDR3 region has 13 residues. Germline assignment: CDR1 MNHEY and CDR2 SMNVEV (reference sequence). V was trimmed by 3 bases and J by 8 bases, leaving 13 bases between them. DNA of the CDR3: TGTGCCAGCAGTTTTTTGCCAGGGATGGAAGCTTTCTTT. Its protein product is CASSFLPGMEAFF.

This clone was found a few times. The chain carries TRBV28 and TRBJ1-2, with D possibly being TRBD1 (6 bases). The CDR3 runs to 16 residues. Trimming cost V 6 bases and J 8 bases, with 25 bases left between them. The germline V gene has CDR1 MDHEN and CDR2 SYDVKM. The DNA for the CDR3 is TGTGCCAGCAGCCCCTCCCCACAGGGAAGGATTGGAGGCTACACCTTC. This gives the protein CASSPSPQGRIGGYTF.

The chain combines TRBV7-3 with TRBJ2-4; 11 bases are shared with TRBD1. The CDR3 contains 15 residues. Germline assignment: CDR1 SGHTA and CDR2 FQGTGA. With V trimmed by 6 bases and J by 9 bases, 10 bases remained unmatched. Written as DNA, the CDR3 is TGTGCCAGCAGTCCCGGACAGGGGGCGCAGAGCATTCAGTACTTC. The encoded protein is CASSPGQGAQSIQYF.

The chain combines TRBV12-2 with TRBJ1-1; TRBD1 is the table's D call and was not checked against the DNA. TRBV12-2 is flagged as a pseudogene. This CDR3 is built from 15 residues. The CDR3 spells CASRTRDRARTEAFF. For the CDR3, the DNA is TGTGCAAGTCGCACAAGGGACAGGGCGAGAACTGAAGCTTTCTTT.

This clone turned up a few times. The CDR3 protein is CASSIGRGQPQHF. CDR3 sequence (DNA): TGTGCCAGTAGTATCGGGAGGGGTCAGCCCCAGCATTTT. The chain has TRBV19 and TRBJ1-5, with D possibly being TRBD1 (5 bases). Germline V CDR1 and CDR2: LNHDA, SQIVND (reference sequence). The ends were cut back, 3 bases at V and 6 bases at J, with 9 bases in the middle. The CDR3 runs 13 residues.

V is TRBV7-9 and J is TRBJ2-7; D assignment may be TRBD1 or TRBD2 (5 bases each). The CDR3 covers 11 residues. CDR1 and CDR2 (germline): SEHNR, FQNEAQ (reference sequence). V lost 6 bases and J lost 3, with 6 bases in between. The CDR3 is CASRGVYEQYF. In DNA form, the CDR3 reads TGTGCCAGCAGGGGGGTCTACGAGCAGTACTTC. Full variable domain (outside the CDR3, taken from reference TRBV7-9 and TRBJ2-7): DTGVSQNPRHKITKRGQNVTFRCDPISEHNRLYWYRQTLGQGPEFLTYFQNEAQLEKSRLLSDRFSAERPKGSFSTLEIQRTEQGDSAMYLCASRGVYEQYFGPGTRLTVT.

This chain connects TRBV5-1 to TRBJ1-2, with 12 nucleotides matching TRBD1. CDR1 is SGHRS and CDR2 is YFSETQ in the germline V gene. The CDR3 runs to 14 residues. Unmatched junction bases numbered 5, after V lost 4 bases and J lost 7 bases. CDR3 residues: CASSPGQGASGYTF. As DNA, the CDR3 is TGCGCCAGCAGCCCGGGACAGGGGGCGAGTGGCTACACCTTC.

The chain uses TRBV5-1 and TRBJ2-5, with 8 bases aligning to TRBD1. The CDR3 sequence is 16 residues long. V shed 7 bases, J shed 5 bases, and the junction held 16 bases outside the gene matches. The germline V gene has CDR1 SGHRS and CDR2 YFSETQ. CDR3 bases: TGCGCCAGCGCCCAGGCCCCACTGACAGGGGCGGAGACCCAGTACTTC. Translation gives CASAQAPLTGAETQYF.

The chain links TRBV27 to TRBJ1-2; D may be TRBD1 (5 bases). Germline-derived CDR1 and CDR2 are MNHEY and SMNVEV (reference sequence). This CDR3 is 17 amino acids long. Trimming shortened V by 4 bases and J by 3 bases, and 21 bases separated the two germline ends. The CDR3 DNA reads TGTGCCAGCAGTTCCCTCCTTGCGGGAGGGGCTCACTATGGCTACACCTTC. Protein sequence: CASSSLLAGGAHYGYTF.

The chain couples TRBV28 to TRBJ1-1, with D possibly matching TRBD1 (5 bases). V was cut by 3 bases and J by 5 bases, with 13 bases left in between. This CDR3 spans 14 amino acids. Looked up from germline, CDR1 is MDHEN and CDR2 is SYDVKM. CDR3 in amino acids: CASSLIGGTTEAFF. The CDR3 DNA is TGTGCCAGCAGTTTGATCGGGGGAACGACTGAAGCTTTCTTT.

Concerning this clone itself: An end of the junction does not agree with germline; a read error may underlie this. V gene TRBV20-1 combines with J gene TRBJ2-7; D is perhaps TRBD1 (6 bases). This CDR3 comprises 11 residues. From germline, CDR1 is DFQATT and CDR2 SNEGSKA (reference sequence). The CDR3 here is CSASTGYVQYF. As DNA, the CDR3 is TGCAGTGCTTCGACAGGTTACGTGCAGTACTTC.

The CDR3 DNA reads as TGTGCCAGCAGTTTACCGGGGCGTATTCTAAAGACCCAGTACTTC. Residues: CASSLPGRILKTQYF. The genes are TRBV28 and TRBJ2-5; D assignment may be TRBD1 or TRBD2 (5 bases each). Per germline, CDR1 MDHEN and CDR2 SYDVKM. The ends were cut back, 2 bases at V and 6 bases at J, with 16 bases in the middle. The CDR3 totals 15 residues.

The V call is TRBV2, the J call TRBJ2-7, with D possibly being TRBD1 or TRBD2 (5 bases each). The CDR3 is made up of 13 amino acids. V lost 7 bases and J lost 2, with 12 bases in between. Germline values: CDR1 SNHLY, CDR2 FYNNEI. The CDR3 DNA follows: TGTGCCAGCATAGGGACGGTGACCTACGAGCAGTACTTC. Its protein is CASIGTVTYEQYF.

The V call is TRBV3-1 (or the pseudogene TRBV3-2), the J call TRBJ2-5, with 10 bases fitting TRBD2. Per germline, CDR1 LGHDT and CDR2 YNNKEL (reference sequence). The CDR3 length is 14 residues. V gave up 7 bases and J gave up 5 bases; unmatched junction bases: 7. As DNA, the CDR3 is TGTGCCAGCACCCGGACTAGCGGCAGGGAGACCCAGTACTTC. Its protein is CASTRTSGRETQYF.

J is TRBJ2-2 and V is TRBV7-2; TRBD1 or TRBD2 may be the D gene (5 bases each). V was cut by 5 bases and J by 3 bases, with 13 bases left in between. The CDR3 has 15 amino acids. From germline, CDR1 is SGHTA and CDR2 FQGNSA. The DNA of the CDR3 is TGTGCCAGCAGCAGATCCGAGGGGTACACCGGGGAGCTGTTTTTT. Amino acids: CASSRSEGYTGELFF.

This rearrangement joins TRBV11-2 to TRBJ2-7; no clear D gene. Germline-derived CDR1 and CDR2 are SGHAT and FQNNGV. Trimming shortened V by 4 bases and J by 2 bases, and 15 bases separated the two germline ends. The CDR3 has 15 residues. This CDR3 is CASSSATVGPYEQYF. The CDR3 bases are TGTGCCAGCAGCTCCGCAACAGTTGGTCCCTACGAGCAGTACTTC.

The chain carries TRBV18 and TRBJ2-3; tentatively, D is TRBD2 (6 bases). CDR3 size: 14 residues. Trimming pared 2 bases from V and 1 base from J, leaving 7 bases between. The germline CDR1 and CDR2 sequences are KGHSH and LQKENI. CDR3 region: CASSPGTRTDTQYF. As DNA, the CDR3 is TGTGCCAGCTCACCAGGGACTCGCACAGATACGCAGTATTTT.

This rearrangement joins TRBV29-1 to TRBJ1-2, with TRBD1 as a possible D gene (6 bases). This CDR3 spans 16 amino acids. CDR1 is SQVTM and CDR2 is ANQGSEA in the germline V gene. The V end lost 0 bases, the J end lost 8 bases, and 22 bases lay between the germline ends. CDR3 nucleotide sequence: TGCAGCGTTGAAGATTGGGGAGGGGGAAATTTTCGGGGCTACACCTTC. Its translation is CSVEDWGGGNFRGYTF.

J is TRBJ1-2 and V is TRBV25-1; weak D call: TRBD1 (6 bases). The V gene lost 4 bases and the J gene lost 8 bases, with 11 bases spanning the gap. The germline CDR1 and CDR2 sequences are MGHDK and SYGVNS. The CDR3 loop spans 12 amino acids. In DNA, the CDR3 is TGTGCCAGCAGTGGGACAGTTGAGGGCTACACCTTC. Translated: CASSGTVEGYTF.

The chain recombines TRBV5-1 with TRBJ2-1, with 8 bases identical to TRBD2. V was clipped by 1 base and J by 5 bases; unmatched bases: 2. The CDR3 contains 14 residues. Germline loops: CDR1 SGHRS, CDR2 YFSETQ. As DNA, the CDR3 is TGCGCCAGCAGCTTGACTAGCGGAGACAATGAGCAGTTCTTC. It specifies CASSLTSGDNEQFF. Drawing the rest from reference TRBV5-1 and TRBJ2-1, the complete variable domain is KAGVTQTPRYLIKTRGQQVTLSCSPISGHRSVSWYQQTPGQGLQFLFEYFSETQRNKGNFPGRFSGRQFSNSRSEMNVSTLELGDSALYLCASSLTSGDNEQFFGPGTRLTVL.

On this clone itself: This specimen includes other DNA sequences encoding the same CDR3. The DNA of the CDR3 is TGTGCCAGTAGTATAGGGCTAGCGGTTTACAATGAGCAGTTCTTC. It is translated as CASSIGLAVYNEQFF. The rearrangement links TRBV19 to TRBJ2-1; the match to TRBD2 covers 7 bases. This CDR3 region has 15 residues. The V gene's germline CDR1 is LNHDA and CDR2 SQIVND (reference sequence). The V and J ends lost 1 base and 4 bases, in that order; junction bases with no gene match: 4.

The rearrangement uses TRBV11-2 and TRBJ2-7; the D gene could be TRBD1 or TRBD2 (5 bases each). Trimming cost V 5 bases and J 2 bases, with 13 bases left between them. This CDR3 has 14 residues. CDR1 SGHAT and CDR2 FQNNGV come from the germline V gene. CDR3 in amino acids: CASSPWGTAYEQYF. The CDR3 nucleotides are TGTGCCAGCAGCCCCTGGGGGACCGCCTACGAGCAGTACTTC.

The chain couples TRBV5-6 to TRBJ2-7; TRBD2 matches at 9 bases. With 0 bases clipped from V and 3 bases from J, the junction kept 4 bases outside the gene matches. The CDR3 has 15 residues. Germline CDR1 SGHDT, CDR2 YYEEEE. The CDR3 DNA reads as TGTGCCAGCAGCTTGGTGTCTAGCGGGAACTACGAGCAGTACTTC. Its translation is CASSLVSSGNYEQYF.

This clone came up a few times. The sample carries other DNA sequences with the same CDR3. This CDR3 is CASSQEGNEQYF. The CDR3 DNA is TGCGCCAGCAGCCAAGAAGGCAACGAGCAGTACTTC. The chain carries TRBV4-1 and TRBJ2-7, with unresolved D. CDR3 length equals 12 residues. V lost 0 bases and J 5 bases, leaving 5 bases between the germline ends. Germline CDR1 MGHRA, CDR2 YSYEKL.

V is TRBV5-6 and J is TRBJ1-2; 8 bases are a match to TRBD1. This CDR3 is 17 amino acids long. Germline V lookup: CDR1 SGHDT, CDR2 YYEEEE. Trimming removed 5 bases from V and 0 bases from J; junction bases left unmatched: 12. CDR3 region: CASRPRDRRTPNYGYTF. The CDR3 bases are TGTGCCAGCAGGCCACGGGACAGGAGGACTCCTAACTATGGCTACACCTTC.

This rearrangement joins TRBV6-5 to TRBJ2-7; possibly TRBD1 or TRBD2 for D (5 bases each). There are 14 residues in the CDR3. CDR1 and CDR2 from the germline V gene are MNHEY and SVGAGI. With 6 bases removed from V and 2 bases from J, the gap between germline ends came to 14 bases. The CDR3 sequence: CASRDRDGTYEQYF. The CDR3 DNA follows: TGTGCCAGCAGAGACCGGGACGGCACCTACGAGCAGTACTTC.

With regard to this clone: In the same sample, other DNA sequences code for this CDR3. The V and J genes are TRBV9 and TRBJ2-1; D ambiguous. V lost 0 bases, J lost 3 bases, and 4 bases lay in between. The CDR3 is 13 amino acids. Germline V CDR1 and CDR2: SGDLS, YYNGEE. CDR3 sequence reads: CASSVAGYNEQFF. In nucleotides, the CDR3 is TGTGCCAGCAGCGTAGCGGGCTACAATGAGCAGTTCTTC.